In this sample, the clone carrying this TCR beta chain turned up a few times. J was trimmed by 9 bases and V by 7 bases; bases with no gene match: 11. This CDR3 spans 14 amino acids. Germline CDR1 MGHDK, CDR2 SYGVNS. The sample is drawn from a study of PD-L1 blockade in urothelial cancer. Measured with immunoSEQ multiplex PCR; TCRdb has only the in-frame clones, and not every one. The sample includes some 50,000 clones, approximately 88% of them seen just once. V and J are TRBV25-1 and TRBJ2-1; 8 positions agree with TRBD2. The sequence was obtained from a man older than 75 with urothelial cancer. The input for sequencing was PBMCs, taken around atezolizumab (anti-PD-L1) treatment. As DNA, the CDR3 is TGTGCCAGCACACCCGCCGGGGGGGCTGGTGAGCAGTTCTTC. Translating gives CASTPAGGAGEQFF.